The sequence of this T cell receptor (beta chain) was determined in a study of blood T cell repertoires in COVID-19. The wider study: Some COVID-19 samples were acute and others convalescent; all came from the United States, Italy and Spain.

V was clipped by 4 bases and J by 10 bases, with 25 bases between them. CDR1 is KGHSH, CDR2 LQKENI, per germline. CDR3 size: 16 residues. Per the study methods: It was from reference gene primer amplification that nucleated cell counts were estimated. Using immunoSEQ multiplex PCR, the repertoire was profiled, and TCRdb retains in-frame clones only, with some absent. V and J calls plus clone size are reproduced from that table; the DNA served to infer D and trimming. Seen here are fewer than 95,000 clones, more than 80% observed once, and the top ten hold around 0.8%. This clonotype was obtained from an elderly woman with acute or convalescent COVID-19. This rearrangement joins TRBV18 to TRBJ1-1, with D possibly being TRBD1 (5 bases). The material sequenced was peripheral blood. Written as DNA, the CDR3 is TGTGCCAGCTCACAGGACCGTGGTGCAGGGTTAGGATTAGCTTTCTTT. Residues: CASSQDRGAGLGLAFF.